These 9 T cell receptor beta chains were sequenced from one sample in a study of post-analysis software for immune sequencing data. Findings and limits, study-wide: About five TRBV segments appeared more often in patients than in controls, and TRBV5-6, TRBV5-1 and TRBV20-1 were among these.

Their antigens are not known. TCR beta cDNA libraries had unique molecular identifiers. In TCRdb, the PCR reads were re-called with MiXCR into one record per CDR3 protein. Of approximately 350,000 distinct CDR3 sequences listed, around a third are singletons. The sample was blood. Receptors originate from a girl aged 10 to 17 with multiple sclerosis.

CDR3 residues: CASSPGDRGTDTQYF. CDR3 DNA: TGTGCCAGCAGCCCCGGGGACAGGGGCACAGATACGCAGTATTTT. The chain joins TRBV7-6 to TRBJ2-3; TRBD1 agrees at 9 bases. Germline lookup yields CDR1 SGHVS and CDR2 FNYEAQ. Trimming at V came to 5 bases and at J to 1 base, leaving 4 bases not matched to a gene. CDR3 size: 15 residues.

The rearrangement uses TRBV19 and TRBJ2-1; 8 bases fit TRBD2. Per germline, CDR1 LNHDA and CDR2 SQIVND (reference sequence). The CDR3 contains 15 residues. After removal of 2 bases from V and 7 bases from J, the junction contained 7 bases not matched to a gene. CDR3: CASSISGGGLNEQFF. CDR3 DNA sequence: TGTGCCAGTAGTATATCGGGCGGGGGGTTAAATGAGCAGTTCTTC.

CDR3 amino acids: CASEGGPQQGGYEQYF. In DNA form, the CDR3 reads TGTGCCAGCGAGGGGGGCCCCCAACAGGGCGGGTACGAGCAGTACTTC. The chain has TRBV6-6 and TRBJ2-7; D tentatively reads TRBD1 or TRBD2 (6 bases each). V was trimmed by 8 bases and J by 4 bases, leaving 24 bases between them. Germline lookup yields CDR1 MNHNY and CDR2 SVGAGI (reference sequence). This CDR3 contains 16 residues.

The V gene is TRBV25-1, the J gene TRBJ1-5, with D perhaps matching TRBD1 (6 bases). Germline-derived CDR1 and CDR2 are MGHDK and SYGVNS. Trimming cost V 1 base and J 4 bases, with 11 bases left between them. This CDR3 is 15 amino acids long. Here the CDR3 reads CASSESGRGNQPQHF. CDR3 DNA: TGTGCCAGCAGTGAATCGGGCAGGGGAAATCAGCCCCAGCATTTT. Variable domain in full (rest from reference TRBV25-1 and TRBJ1-5): EADIYQTPRYLVIGTGKKITLECSQTMGHDKMYWYQQDPGMELHLIHYSYGVNSTEKGDLSSESTVSRIRTEHFPLTLESARPSHTSQYLCASSESGRGNQPQHFGDGTRLSIL.

The chain is built from TRBV3-1 and TRBJ2-6, with D hard to call. V was pared by 1 base and J by 0 bases, with 16 bases between. From germline, CDR1 is LGHDT and CDR2 YNNKEL (reference sequence). This CDR3 is built from 19 residues. CDR3 nucleotide sequence: TGTGCCAGCAGCCAAGTCCGCCGGGCCTTCGACTCTGGGGCCAACGTCCTGACTTTC. Translation gives CASSQVRRAFDSGANVLTF.

Of note for this clonotype: One junction end does not reproduce the germline sequence, and a read error may be involved. The chain uses TRBV12-3 or TRBV12-4 and TRBJ2-3, with a weak D call TRBD2 (5 bases). The CDR3 consists of 16 residues. The CDR3 bases are TGTGCCAGCAGTTTCCTAGCTTTCCCTAGCACAGATGCGCAGTATTTT. Its translation is CASSFLAFPSTDAQYF.

The rearrangement uses TRBV20-1 and TRBJ2-7; D is uncertain. Germline V gene lookup returns CDR1 DFQATT and CDR2 SNEGSKA (reference sequence). The V end was cut by 1 base, the J end by 4 bases, with 14 bases between. The CDR3 is made up of 14 amino acids. The CDR3, as DNA: TGCAGTGCTAGAGCCCTAAGGTCAGGTTACGAGCAGTACTTC. This translates into CSARALRSGYEQYF.

The chain couples TRBV29-1 to TRBJ2-5, with TRBD2 matching 9 bases. The CDR3 totals 15 residues. J gave up 4 bases and V 4 bases, and 10 bases lay outside the gene matches. The germline gives CDR1 SQVTM, CDR2 ANQGSEA. Written as DNA, the CDR3 is TGCAGCGTTGCCGCTCTAGCGGGATTGGGAGAGACCCAGTACTTC. Residues: CSVAALAGLGETQYF.

At least ten counts were recorded for this clonotype. CDR3 region: CASSLGRLAEGRNEQFF. The CDR3 nucleotides read TGTGCCAGCAGCTTAGGTAGACTAGCGGAGGGTAGGAATGAGCAGTTCTTC. This chain uses TRBV7-2 with TRBJ2-1; 9 bases align to TRBD2. Germline CDR1 is SGHTA and CDR2 is FQGNSA. Losses at the gene ends were 1 base for V and 7 bases for J; bases not matched to a gene: 11. This CDR3 comprises 17 residues.